The T cell receptor (beta chain) described here comes from a study of control samples from healthy donors and cancer patients. The repertoire was sequenced with immunoSEQ multiplex PCR; TCRdb's copy has only in-frame clones and lacks some. The sample carries roughly 170,000 clones, 85% to 95% recorded once. Trimming cost V 0 bases and J 8 bases, with 10 bases left between them. The CDR3 spans 14 residues. Germline CDR1 and CDR2: WNHNN and SYGVQD (reference sequence). The sequence came from a man aged 18 to 30 in good health. Sequencing input: blood. The chain uses TRBV10-1 and TRBJ1-4; perhaps TRBD1 as D (5 bases). The CDR3 bases are TGCGCCAGCAGTGAGTCAGGGGCGGACGAAAAACTGTTTTTT. Its translation is CASSESGADEKLFF.